A selection of T cell receptor beta chains follows, all from one sample in a study of T cells in Graves' hyperthyroidism and ophthalmopathy. TCRdb itself ran the multiplex PCR reads through MiXCR, one entry per CDR3 protein. In the table there are over 500,000 distinct CDR3 sequences, under 20% of which are singletons. Sequenced sample: blood. The receptors derive from a woman under 30 with Graves' ophthalmopathy. CDR3s include the opening cysteine and the closing phenylalanine or tryptophan. Clone size is shown for a subset of rows, as once, few, many or a class of expanded clone.

v_gene: TRBV7-2
len: 16
abundance: few
CDR3aa: CASSLSAGMNTGELFF

v_gene: TRBV28
len: 12
abundance: few
CDR3aa: CASSLGGGPPNF

v_gene: TRBV11-2
len: 15
abundance: many
CDR3aa: CASSLGGGETYGYTF

v_gene: TRBV15
len: 15
abundance: few
CDR3aa: CATSTTSGGSDTQYF

v_gene: TRBV6-2/TRBV6-3
len: 15
abundance: few
CDR3aa: CASSYSKGRTDTQYF

v_gene: TRBV2
len: 13
abundance: many
CDR3aa: CASTNYSNQPQHF

v_gene: TRBV28
len: 15
abundance: many
CDR3aa: CASSLWGETNTEAFF

v_gene: TRBV6-1
len: 13
abundance: -
CDR3aa: CAGRSINTDTQYF

v_gene: TRBV28
len: 15
abundance: many
CDR3aa: CASGLLAGLRNEQFF

v_gene: TRBV7-9
len: 14
abundance: many
CDR3aa: CASSFGQGHQPQHF

v_gene: TRBV11-3
len: 14
abundance: many
CDR3aa: CASSPRDGYYEQYF

v_gene: TRBV5-1
len: 16
abundance: many
CDR3aa: CASSLRLAVSYNEQFF

v_gene: TRBV5-1
len: 17
abundance: -
CDR3aa: CASSLNRELRRSTEAFF

v_gene: TRBV5-1
len: 17
abundance: -
CDR3aa: CASSLGTASSGANVLTF

v_gene: TRBV3-1
len: 14
abundance: many
CDR3aa: CASSVAAGQGMQFF

v_gene: TRBV13
len: 15
abundance: many
CDR3aa: CASSSNPTMNTEAFF

v_gene: TRBV2
len: 14
abundance: many
CDR3aa: CASRTGTVNTEAFF

v_gene: TRBV4-1
len: 14
abundance: -
CDR3aa: CASSPSTSYDEQFF

v_gene: TRBV2
len: 14
abundance: many
CDR3aa: CASSEGDRNSPLHF

v_gene: TRBV6-6
len: 14
abundance: few
CDR3aa: CASSYGGVKGGYTF

v_gene: TRBV5-8
len: 17
abundance: many
CDR3aa: CASSLAGLAGVFNEQFF

v_gene: TRBV9
len: 13
abundance: -
CDR3aa: CASSTWTENGYTF

v_gene: TRBV30
len: 14
abundance: -
CDR3aa: CATRAGVGNTEAFF

v_gene: TRBV5-4
len: 13
abundance: many
CDR3aa: CASSLASTDEQYF

v_gene: TRBV6-1
len: 17
abundance: few
CDR3aa: CASFVRDREIGVYGYTF

v_gene: TRBV27
len: 15
abundance: few
CDR3aa: CASSLTQGAGNTIYF

v_gene: TRBV6-1
len: 14
abundance: many
CDR3aa: CASSERGSNQPQHF

v_gene: TRBV6-1
len: 15
abundance: -
CDR3aa: CASTPVQGAHTEAFF

v_gene: TRBV6-2/TRBV6-3
len: 14
abundance: -
CDR3aa: CASDGTAFNGELFF

v_gene: TRBV5-4
len: 15
abundance: -
CDR3aa: CASSPFEEVYNEQFF

v_gene: TRBV28
len: 16
abundance: -
CDR3aa: CASSDRDFSDNEKLFF

v_gene: TRBV11-2
len: 16
abundance: many
CDR3aa: CASSSGLGFRQETQYF

v_gene: TRBV5-6
len: 17
abundance: many
CDR3aa: CASSHAQGLLSYNEQFF

v_gene: TRBV11-2
len: 13
abundance: many
CDR3aa: CASSSDRGYEQYF

v_gene: TRBV28
len: 18
abundance: few
CDR3aa: CASSSFAGQAGGVYEQYF

v_gene: TRBV7-3
len: 16
abundance: many
CDR3aa: CASSLRGAGSYNEQFF

v_gene: TRBV6-1
len: 15
abundance: many
CDR3aa: CASSEVAGGTDTQYF

v_gene: TRBV13
len: 12
abundance: many
CDR3aa: CASSQEGSEQFF

v_gene: TRBV7-2
len: 15
abundance: many
CDR3aa: CASSSGTSGGDEQFF

v_gene: TRBV11-3
len: 14
abundance: many
CDR3aa: CASSRDVADGELFF

v_gene: TRBV6-1
len: 16
abundance: many
CDR3aa: CASSPAPRATYNEQFF

v_gene: TRBV7-2
len: 17
abundance: many
CDR3aa: CASSPGLAGSVTDTQYF

v_gene: TRBV4-2
len: 16
abundance: many
CDR3aa: CASSQGQGASDYGYTF

v_gene: TRBV7-8
len: 16
abundance: many
CDR3aa: CASSYWPDSRQETQYF

v_gene: TRBV13
len: 15
abundance: -
CDR3aa: CASSPRQGGRSPLHF

v_gene: TRBV7-9
len: 15
abundance: -
CDR3aa: CASSLGTGVRETQYF

v_gene: TRBV19
len: 13
abundance: few
CDR3aa: CASSIGLGNEQFF

v_gene: TRBV4-3
len: 16
abundance: -
CDR3aa: CASSLDRARSGNTIYF

v_gene: TRBV12-3/TRBV12-4
len: 14
abundance: many
CDR3aa: CASSLGGGNTEAFF

v_gene: TRBV5-1
len: 14
abundance: many
CDR3aa: CASSWDVGGDTQYF

v_gene: TRBV7-9
len: 16
abundance: few
CDR3aa: CASSDTWGTGDYEQYF

v_gene: TRBV20-1
len: 13
abundance: many
CDR3aa: CSAPVDSSYEQYF

v_gene: TRBV10-3
len: 15
abundance: many
CDR3aa: CAISGGTGGRETQYF

v_gene: TRBV28
len: 14
abundance: many
CDR3aa: CASSLLRQNTEAFF